Below, 8 T cell receptor beta chains from the same sample are listed, as sequenced in a study of identical twins (dated by TCRdb to the mid-2010s). The receptor library was made with 5' RACE. The sequencer was an Illumina HiSeq 2000. TCRdb handled the public reads itself, with Q25 trimming in fastp and clone calling in MiXCR, and kept productive beta chains. Each entry is one CDR3 protein sequence, shown with its most common DNA and genes. This sample comprises 240,000 or so distinct CDR3 sequences, 5.5% to 8% of them detected only once. The top ten constitute 3.6% of the sample. The same sample was also studied in work on yellow fever vaccine responses in identical twins.

Input material: memory (CD45RO+) T cells sorted from blood. The cell subset or site label, read with the paper, signifies: CD45RO+ enriched T cells. The receptors were sampled from a woman aged 18 to 35 in good health.

The chain has TRBV19 and TRBJ2-1; D tentatively fits TRBD1 or TRBD2 (5 bases each). V lost 4 bases and J 8 bases, leaving 21 bases between the germline ends. Per the germline V gene, CDR1 is LNHDA and CDR2 is SQIVND (reference sequence). The CDR3 has 16 residues. CDR3 DNA sequence: TGTGCCAGTAGTACCCGGGGCGCCCTGGGCGGGTATGAGCAGTTCTTC. Residues: CASSTRGALGGYEQFF.

The chain couples TRBV19 to TRBJ2-3; perhaps TRBD2 as D (5 bases). The germline V gene has CDR1 LNHDA and CDR2 SQIVND (reference sequence). The CDR3 has 13 residues. V lost 6 bases and J 0 bases, leaving 7 bases between the germline ends. The chain's CDR3 is CASRGSSTDTQYF. The DNA for the CDR3 is TGTGCCAGTAGAGGGAGTAGCACAGATACGCAGTATTTT.

The chain joins TRBV4-1 to TRBJ2-5; 9 bases map to TRBD2. J was trimmed by 6 bases and V by 3 bases; bases with no gene match: 17. Looked up from germline, CDR1 is MGHRA and CDR2 is YSYEKL. The CDR3 is made up of 18 amino acids. As DNA, the CDR3 is TGCGCCAGCAGCCATCTTTCCTATAGCGGGAGAGTTGAAAAGACCCAGTACTTC. It codes for CASSHLSYSGRVEKTQYF.

The table lists this clonotype with a few counts. The chain links TRBV15 to TRBJ2-3; 9 bases fit TRBD2. Germline CDR1 and CDR2: LNHNV and YYDKDF (reference sequence). Trimming removed 1 base from V and 6 bases from J; junction bases left unmatched: 5. This CDR3 is 15 amino acids long. In DNA form, the CDR3 reads TGTGCCACCAGCAGAGGCGGTGCGGGAGGGGATACGCAGTATTTT. Protein sequence: CATSRGGAGGDTQYF.

The CDR3 region has the DNA TGCAGTGCTCCCAGCGGGGCTTCCTACGAGCAGTACTTC. The encoded protein is CSAPSGASYEQYF. The rearrangement joins TRBV20-1 to TRBJ2-7, with 7 bases matching TRBD2. The V gene end was trimmed by 5 bases and the J gene end by 1 base; junction bases not matched to a gene: 5. CDR3 length equals 13 residues. Germline CDR1 reads DFQATT; CDR2 reads SNEGSKA (reference sequence).

This clonotype appeared many times. The chain employs TRBV12-3 or TRBV12-4 and TRBJ2-7; no reliable D call. The CDR3 is 11 amino acids. The germline V and J ends were trimmed by 2 bases and 3 bases, with 2 bases remaining between them. CDR3 loop: CASSLYYEQYF. The CDR3 coding sequence is TGTGCCAGCAGTTTATACTACGAGCAGTACTTC.

There are many counts of this clonotype. This chain joins TRBV5-1 and TRBJ1-1, with 12 nucleotides matching TRBD1. The germline CDR1 and CDR2 sequences are SGHRS and YFSETQ. The V gene end was trimmed by 4 bases and the J gene end by 4 bases; junction bases not matched to a gene: 8. The CDR3 is 16 residues long. CDR3 residues: CASSRRDRGPVTEAFF. The CDR3 DNA is TGCGCCAGCAGCCGGAGGGACAGGGGGCCAGTCACTGAAGCTTTCTTT.

This clonotype was detected a few times. The chain combines TRBV5-1 with TRBJ2-3; weak D call: TRBD2 (6 bases). The CDR3 is 15 residues long. Between the trimmed V and J ends, which lost 0 bases and 6 bases, there was a span of 14 bases. In germline, CDR1 is SGHRS, CDR2 YFSETQ. This CDR3 reads CASSLGGLPLDTQYF. CDR3 DNA sequence: TGCGCCAGCAGCTTGGGGGGACTGCCACTGGATACGCAGTATTTT.